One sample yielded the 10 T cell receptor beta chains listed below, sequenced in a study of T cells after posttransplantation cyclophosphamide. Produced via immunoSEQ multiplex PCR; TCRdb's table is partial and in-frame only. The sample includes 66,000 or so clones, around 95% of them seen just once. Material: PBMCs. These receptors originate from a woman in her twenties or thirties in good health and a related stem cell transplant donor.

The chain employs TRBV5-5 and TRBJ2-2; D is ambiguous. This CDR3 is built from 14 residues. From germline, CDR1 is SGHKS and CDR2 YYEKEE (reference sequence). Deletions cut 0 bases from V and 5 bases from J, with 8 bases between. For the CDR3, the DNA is TGTGCCAGCAGCTTGGCCCTTGGGACCGGGGAGCTGTTTTTT. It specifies CASSLALGTGELFF.

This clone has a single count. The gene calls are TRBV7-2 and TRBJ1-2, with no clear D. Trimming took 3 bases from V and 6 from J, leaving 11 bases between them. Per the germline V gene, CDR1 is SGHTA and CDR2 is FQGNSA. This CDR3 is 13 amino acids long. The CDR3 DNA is TGTGCCAGCAGCTTTGGGAGAAGGGATGGCTACACCTTC. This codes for CASSFGRRDGYTF.

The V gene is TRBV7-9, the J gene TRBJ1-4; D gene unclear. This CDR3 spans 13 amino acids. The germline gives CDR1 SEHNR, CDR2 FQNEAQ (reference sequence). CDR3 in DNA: TGTGTTTCACGGCGGGGAGAGGGTGAAAAACTGTTTTTT. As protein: CVSRRGEGEKLFF.

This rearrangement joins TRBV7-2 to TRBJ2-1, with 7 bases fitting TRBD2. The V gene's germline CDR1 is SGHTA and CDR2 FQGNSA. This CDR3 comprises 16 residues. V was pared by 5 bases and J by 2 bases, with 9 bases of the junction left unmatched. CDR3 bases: TGTGCCAGCAGCCTAGGTAGCGGGTTACCCTACAATGAGCAGTTCTTC. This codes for CASSLGSGLPYNEQFF.

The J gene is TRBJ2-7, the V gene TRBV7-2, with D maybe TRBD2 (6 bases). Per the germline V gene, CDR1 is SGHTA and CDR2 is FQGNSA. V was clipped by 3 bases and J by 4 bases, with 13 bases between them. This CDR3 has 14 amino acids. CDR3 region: CASSFGAGGYEQYF. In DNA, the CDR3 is TGTGCCAGCAGCTTCGGGGCCGGGGGATACGAGCAGTACTTC.

DNA for the CDR3: TGTGCCAGCAGCTTCACCCGGACCTCGGAACGGGCATGGGCCAAAAACATTCAGTACTTC. Translated, it gives CASSFTRTSERAWAKNIQYF. The J gene is TRBJ2-4, the V gene TRBV7-8; D is undetermined. The CDR3 length is 20 residues. V gave up 3 bases and J gave up 1 base, with 25 bases separating them. The germline gives CDR1 SGHVS, CDR2 FQNEAQ.

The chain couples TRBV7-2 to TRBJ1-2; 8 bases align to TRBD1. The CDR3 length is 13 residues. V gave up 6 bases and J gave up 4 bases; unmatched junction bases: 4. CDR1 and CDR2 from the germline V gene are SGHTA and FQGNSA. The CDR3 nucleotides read TGTGCCAGCAGAGGACAGGGAGGCTATGGCTACACCTTC. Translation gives CASRGQGGYGYTF.

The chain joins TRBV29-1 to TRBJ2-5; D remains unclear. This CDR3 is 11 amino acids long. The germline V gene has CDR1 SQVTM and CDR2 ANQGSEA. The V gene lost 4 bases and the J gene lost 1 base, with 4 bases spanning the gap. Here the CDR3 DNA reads TGCAGCGTTGCCAGCCAAGAGACCCAGTACTTC. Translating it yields CSVASQETQYF.

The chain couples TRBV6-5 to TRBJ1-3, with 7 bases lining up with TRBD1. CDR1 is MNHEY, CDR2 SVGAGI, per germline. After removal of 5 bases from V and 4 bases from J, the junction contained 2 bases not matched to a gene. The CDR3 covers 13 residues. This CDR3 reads CASSPTGGNTIYF. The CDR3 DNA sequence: TGTGCCAGCAGTCCGACAGGGGGAAACACCATATATTTT.

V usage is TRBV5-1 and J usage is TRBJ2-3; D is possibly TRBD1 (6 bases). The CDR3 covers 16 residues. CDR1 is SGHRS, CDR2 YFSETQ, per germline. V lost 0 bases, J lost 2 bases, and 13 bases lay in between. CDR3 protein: CASSLDRDTNTDTQYF. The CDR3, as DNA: TGCGCCAGCAGCTTGGACAGGGATACAAACACAGATACGCAGTATTTT.